Below, one TCR beta chain is given with its context. What it binds is unknown. This record comes from a study of cytotoxic CD8 clonotypes in ibrutinib-treated CLL. Study-level background: The cohort had around 10 relapsed/refractory and approximately 14 treatment-naive patients, 17 to 18 IGHV unmutated. Overall study results and limits: Clonality increased at ibrutinib response and stayed stable in sustained remission. At progression, however, it fell back toward baseline. Rare overall, public clonotypes shrank or held steady under therapy.

Method: immunoSEQ multiplex PCR; TCRdb's copy keeps in-frame clones and lacks some. The sample contains tens of thousands of clones, 70% to 90% of which appear only once. The length of the CDR3 is 14 residues. The junction had 7 bases not matched to a gene; V was cut back by 2 bases and J by 7 bases. Looked up from germline, CDR1 is SGHTA and CDR2 is FQGNSA. This TCR was sampled from a human donor with chronic lymphocytic leukemia. This specimen consisted of PBMCs, obtained after 24 months of ibrutinib treatment. The chain recombines TRBV7-2 with TRBJ1-2; 7 bases fit TRBD1. The CDR3 loop reads CASSLTSGGAGYTF. In DNA form, the CDR3 reads TGTGCCAGCAGCTTAACGTCAGGGGGAGCTGGCTACACCTTC.